These 18 T cell receptor beta chains were sequenced from one sample in a study of blood T cells in healthy people across ages. The second PCR ran roughly 6 to 11 cycles with a sample-barcoded 5' primer and J-beta primers. TCRdb independently ran MiXCR on the 5' RACE reads; one entry per CDR3 protein. The sample includes about 1.8 million distinct CDR3 sequences, just under 50% of them seen just once. Source material: blood. Receptors were obtained from a woman in her 40s in good health.

The rearrangement links TRBV3-1 to TRBJ2-2; D not certain. CDR3 length equals 17 residues. Trimming cost V 4 bases and J 5 bases, with 20 bases left between them. In germline, CDR1 is LGHDT, CDR2 YNNKEL (reference sequence). CDR3 region: CASSPGPEKARTGELFF. The CDR3 nucleotides read TGTGCCAGCAGCCCCGGTCCCGAGAAGGCCAGAACCGGGGAGCTGTTTTTT. Full variable domain (missing parts from reference TRBV3-1 and TRBJ2-2): DTAVSQTPKYLVTQMGNDKSIKCEQNLGHDTMYWYKQDSKKFLKIMFSYNNKELIINETVPNRFSPKSPDKAHLNLHINSLELGDSAVYFCASSPGPEKARTGELFFGEGSRLTVL.

This clonotype appeared many times. This chain joins TRBV7-2 and TRBJ2-5; 7 bases match TRBD2. The junction had 3 bases not matched to a gene; V was cut back by 3 bases and J by 2 bases. CDR1 is SGHTA, CDR2 FQGNSA, per germline. The CDR3 spans 14 residues. The CDR3 spells CASSFVGGQETQYF. CDR3 DNA: TGTGCCAGCAGCTTTGTGGGGGGGCAAGAGACCCAGTACTTC. Based on the CDR3 plus reference TRBV7-2 and TRBJ2-5, the full variable domain is GAGVSQSPSNKVTEKGKDVELRCDPISGHTALYWYRQSLGQGLEFLIYFQGNSAPDKSGLPSDRFSAERTGGSVSTLTIQRTQQEDSAVYLCASSFVGGQETQYFGPGTRLLVL.

This clonotype has more than one count but fewer than ten. This chain connects TRBV20-1 to TRBJ1-1, with 11 bases fitting TRBD1. This CDR3 contains 16 residues. Trimming removed 0 bases from V and 2 bases from J; junction bases left unmatched: 5. Per germline, CDR1 DFQATT and CDR2 SNEGSKA (reference sequence). The CDR3 sequence: CSARDMDRGPNTEAFF. The CDR3 DNA is TGCAGTGCTAGAGATATGGACAGGGGGCCTAACACTGAAGCTTTCTTT.

On this clonotype: The junction and the germline gene differ at one end; a read error may be behind it. The chain links TRBV4-1 to TRBJ2-7; D is tentatively TRBD1 or TRBD2 (6 bases each). Looked up from germline, CDR1 is MGHRA and CDR2 is YSYEKL. The CDR3 runs to 17 residues. Here the CDR3 reads CTSSQGTGGSGAREQYF. The CDR3 bases are TGCACCAGCAGCCAAGGGACTGGTGGCTCGGGGGCCCGCGAGCAGTACTTC.

The rearrangement uses TRBV7-2 and TRBJ2-3; D might be TRBD2 (5 bases). Trimming left V 6 bases short and J 6 bases short, with 13 bases between. CDR1 SGHTA and CDR2 FQGNSA come from the germline V gene. The CDR3 totals 13 residues. DNA of the CDR3: TGTGCCAGCAGGTCCCCGGGGATGGATACGCAGTATTTT. Its protein is CASRSPGMDTQYF.

V and J are TRBV4-3 and TRBJ1-1; tentatively, D is TRBD1 (5 bases). The V gene lost 3 bases and the J gene lost 1 base, with 12 bases spanning the gap. CDR1 is LGHNA and CDR2 is YSLEER in the germline V gene. CDR3 length equals 15 residues. The CDR3, as DNA: TGCGCCAGCAGCCACAGAGACAGTGCGAACACTGAAGCTTTCTTT. As protein: CASSHRDSANTEAFF.

The chain couples TRBV11-2 to TRBJ2-1, with a weak D call TRBD1 (6 bases). Trimming took off 2 bases at V and 2 bases at J, with 16 bases between the two ends. CDR3 size: 17 residues. The V gene's germline CDR1 is SGHAT and CDR2 FQNNGV. The DNA for the CDR3 is TGTGCCAGCAGCTTACGTTACAGGGACGAAACCTACAATGAGCAGTTCTTC. Encoded protein: CASSLRYRDETYNEQFF.

The chain combines TRBV7-9 with TRBJ2-6, with TRBD1 identical over 9 bases. Germline V lookup: CDR1 SEHNR, CDR2 FQNEAQ (reference sequence). The CDR3 spans 17 residues. Trimming removed 4 bases from V and 2 bases from J; junction bases left unmatched: 6. CDR3 region: CASSSGTGMPGANVLTF. CDR3 DNA: TGTGCCAGCAGCTCCGGGACAGGGATGCCTGGGGCCAACGTCCTGACTTTC.

Only a few counts were recorded for this clonotype. The chain joins TRBV12-3 or TRBV12-4 to TRBJ1-1; 11 bases align to TRBD1. This CDR3 spans 14 amino acids. Trimming took 1 base from V and 6 from J; bases not matched to a gene: 1. The CDR3 DNA is TGTGCCAGCAGTTTAGGGGGACAGGGGGCTGAAGCTTTCTTT. It specifies CASSLGGQGAEAFF.

This sequence joins TRBV7-2 and TRBJ2-3, with 7 positions matching TRBD1. Germline CDR1 reads SGHTA; CDR2 reads FQGNSA. J lost 0 bases, V lost 3 bases, and 3 bases had no gene match. The CDR3 has 15 amino acids. This CDR3 reads CASSFDRASTDTQYF. DNA of the CDR3: TGTGCCAGCAGCTTCGACAGGGCTAGCACAGATACGCAGTATTTT.

This sequence joins TRBV9 and TRBJ2-7, with D unresolved. Germline assignment: CDR1 SGDLS and CDR2 YYNGEE. V lost 4 bases, J lost 4 bases, and 9 bases lay in between. The CDR3 extends over 12 amino acids. CDR3 coding DNA: TGTGCCAGCAGCACATACCCTTACGAGCAGTACTTC. Translated: CASSTYPYEQYF.

This clonotype was observed many times. The chain links TRBV7-2 to TRBJ1-2, with D perhaps matching TRBD1 (6 bases). The CDR3 is 14 amino acids. The germline gives CDR1 SGHTA, CDR2 FQGNSA. Trimming cost V 5 bases and J 0 bases, with 10 bases left between them. CDR3 sequence reads: CASSTGRANYGYTF. CDR3 coding DNA: TGTGCCAGCAGCACAGGGCGAGCTAACTATGGCTACACCTTC.

The rearrangement links TRBV7-6 to TRBJ2-5, with TRBD1 matching over 7 bases. J lost 5 bases, V lost 4 bases, and 10 bases had no gene match. Germline CDR1 and CDR2: SGHVS and FNYEAQ. The length of the CDR3 is 15 residues. Written as DNA, the CDR3 is TGTGCCAGCAGCTACTCGATGGACAGGAAGGAGACCCAGTACTTC. This translates into CASSYSMDRKETQYF.

The rearrangement links TRBV5-4 to TRBJ1-2; TRBD1 aligns across 10 bases. V lost 0 bases to trimming and J lost 11 bases; unmatched junction nucleotides: 7. The germline V gene encodes CDR1 SGHNT and CDR2 YYREEE (reference sequence). This CDR3 is 14 amino acids long. The CDR3 coding sequence is TGTGCCAGCAGCTTGGCCGGACAGGGGGGAGAATACACCTTC. It specifies CASSLAGQGGEYTF.

Here the CDR3 DNA reads TGCAGCGCACAGGGGGCGGGTTTTGGTCAGCCCCAGCATTTT. Translation: CSAQGAGFGQPQHF. This chain connects TRBV29-1 to TRBJ1-5; 9 positions match TRBD1. J lost 6 bases, V lost 7 bases, and 10 bases had no gene match. The CDR3 totals 14 residues. Germline loops: CDR1 SQVTM, CDR2 ANQGSEA.

The chain couples TRBV7-8 to TRBJ1-4, with D perhaps TRBD1 (5 bases). Trimming shortened V by 4 bases and J by 8 bases, and 17 bases separated the two germline ends. This CDR3 comprises 15 residues. CDR1 and CDR2 from the germline V gene are SGHVS and FQNEAQ. The CDR3 region is CASSSVQGPMEKLFF. CDR3 DNA sequence: TGTGCCAGCAGCTCCGTCCAGGGACCTATGGAAAAACTGTTTTTT. The entire variable domain, with the rest obtained from reference TRBV7-8 and TRBJ1-4, is as follows: GAGVSQSPRYKVAKRGQDVALRCDPISGHVSLFWYQQALGQGPEFLTYFQNEAQLDKSGLPSDRFFAERPEGSVSTLKIQRTQQEDSAVYLCASSSVQGPMEKLFFGSGTQLSVL.

The V gene is TRBV2, the J gene TRBJ2-1, with 9 bases matching TRBD2. The junction had 8 bases not matched to a gene; V was cut back by 8 bases and J by 6 bases. In germline, CDR1 is SNHLY, CDR2 FYNNEI. The CDR3 consists of 14 residues. The CDR3 DNA follows: TGTGCCAGCCCCGCGCGGGGGGGCCTCAATGAGCAGTTCTTC. It translates to CASPARGGLNEQFF.

This clonotype appeared a few times. The chain links TRBV28 to TRBJ2-7, with D perhaps matching TRBD1 (6 bases). The CDR3 extends over 14 amino acids. Deletions cut 8 bases from V and 2 bases from J, with 16 bases between. CDR1 is MDHEN and CDR2 is SYDVKM in the germline V gene. CDR3 in DNA: TGTGCCAGCTCCTCCGACAGGTTGGCCTACGAGCAGTACTTC. Residues: CASSSDRLAYEQYF.